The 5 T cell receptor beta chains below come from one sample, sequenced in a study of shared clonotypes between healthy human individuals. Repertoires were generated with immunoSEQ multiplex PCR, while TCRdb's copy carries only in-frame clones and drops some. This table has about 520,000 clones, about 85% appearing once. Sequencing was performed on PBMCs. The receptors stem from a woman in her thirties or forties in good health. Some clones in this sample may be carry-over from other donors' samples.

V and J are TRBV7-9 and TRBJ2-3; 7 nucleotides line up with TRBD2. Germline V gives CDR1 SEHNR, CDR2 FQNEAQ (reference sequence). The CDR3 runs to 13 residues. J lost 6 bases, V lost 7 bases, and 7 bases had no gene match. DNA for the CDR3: TGTGCCAGCACGCGGGGGATCGCGGATACGCAGTATTTT. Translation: CASTRGIADTQYF.

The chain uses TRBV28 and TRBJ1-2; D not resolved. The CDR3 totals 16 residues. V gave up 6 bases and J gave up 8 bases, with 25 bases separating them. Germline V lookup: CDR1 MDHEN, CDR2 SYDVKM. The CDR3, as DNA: TGTGCCAGCAGCGATAAACCCGGGCTCCTAACTATCGGCTACACCTTC. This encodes CASSDKPGLLTIGYTF.

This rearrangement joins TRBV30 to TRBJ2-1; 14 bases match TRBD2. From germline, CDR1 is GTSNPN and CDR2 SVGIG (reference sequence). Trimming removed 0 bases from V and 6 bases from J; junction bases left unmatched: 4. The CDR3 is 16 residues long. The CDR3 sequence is CAWSVGLAGVSNEQFF. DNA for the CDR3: TGTGCCTGGAGTGTGGGACTAGCGGGAGTCTCCAATGAGCAGTTCTTC.

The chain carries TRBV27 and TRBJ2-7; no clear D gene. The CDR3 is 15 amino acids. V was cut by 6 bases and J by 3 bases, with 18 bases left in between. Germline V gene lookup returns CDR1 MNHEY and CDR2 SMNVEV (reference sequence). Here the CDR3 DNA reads TGTGCCAGCAGCACTATCCTCCAGAGACGCTACGAGCAGTACTTC. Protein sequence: CASSTILQRRYEQYF.

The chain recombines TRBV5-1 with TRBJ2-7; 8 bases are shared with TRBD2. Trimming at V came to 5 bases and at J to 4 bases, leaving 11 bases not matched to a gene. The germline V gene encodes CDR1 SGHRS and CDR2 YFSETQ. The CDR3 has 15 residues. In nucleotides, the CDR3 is TGCGCCAGCAGTCCCCCGGGGGGGGAGTTATACGAGCAGTACTTC. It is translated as CASSPPGGELYEQYF.